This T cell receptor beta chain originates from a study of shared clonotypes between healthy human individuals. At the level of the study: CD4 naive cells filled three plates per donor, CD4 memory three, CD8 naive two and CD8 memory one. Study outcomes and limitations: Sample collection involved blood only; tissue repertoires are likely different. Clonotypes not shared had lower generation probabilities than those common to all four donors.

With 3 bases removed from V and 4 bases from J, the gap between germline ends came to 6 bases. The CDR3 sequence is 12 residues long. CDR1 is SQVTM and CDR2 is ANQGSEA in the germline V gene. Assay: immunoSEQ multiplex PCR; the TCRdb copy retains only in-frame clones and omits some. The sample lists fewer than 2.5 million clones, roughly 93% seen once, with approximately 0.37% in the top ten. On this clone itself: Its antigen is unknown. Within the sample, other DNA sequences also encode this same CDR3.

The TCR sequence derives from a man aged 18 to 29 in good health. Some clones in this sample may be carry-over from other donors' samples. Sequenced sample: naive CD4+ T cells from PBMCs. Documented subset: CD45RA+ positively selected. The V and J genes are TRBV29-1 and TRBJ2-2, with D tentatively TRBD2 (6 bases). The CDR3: CSVDGSTGELFF. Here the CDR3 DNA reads TGCAGCGTTGACGGGAGCACCGGGGAGCTGTTTTTT.